These T cell receptor beta chains were read from a single sample in a study of T cells in Graves' hyperthyroidism and ophthalmopathy. TCRdb used MiXCR to reprocess the multiplex PCR reads, holding one entry per CDR3 protein. The top ten hold 33% of the sample, which has about 300,000 distinct CDR3 sequences, roughly 15% seen once. Sample: blood. The receptor set was obtained from a man aged 25-45 years with Graves' hyperthyroidism. Each CDR3 is given with its conserved first and last residue. The D gene is left open where the match is weak. The size field is filled for only some rows; it gives once, few, many or a size class.

D gene | clone size | J gene | V gene | CDR3 DNA | CDR3 protein
TRBD2 | few | TRBJ2-7 | TRBV5-1 | TGCGCCAGCAACATAGCGGGAGGTCCCTTTGAGCAGTACTTC | CASNIAGGPFEQYF
- | many | TRBJ2-2 | TRBV24-1 | TGTGCCACAGGACACTTGAACACCGGGGAGCTGTTTTTT | CATGHLNTGELFF
- | - | TRBJ2-2 | TRBV30 | TGTGCCTGGAGAGGGATCGGCGGGGAGCTGTTTTTT | CAWRGIGGELFF
- | - | TRBJ2-5 | TRBV6-5 | TGTGCCAGCAGTTTGGGGCGTCCAAGATTTTTGGCCCAGTACTTC | CASSLGRPRFLAQYF
- | - | TRBJ1-3 | TRBV9 | TGTGCCAGCCGCGGAACGTCTGGAAACACCATATATTTT | CASRGTSGNTIYF
TRBD2 | - | TRBJ2-2 | TRBV28 | TGTGCCAGCAGTTTATGGAGACTAGCGGGAGGACCCGGGGAGCTGTTTTTT | CASSLWRLAGGPGELFF
- | many | TRBJ1-1 | TRBV5-1 | TGCGCCAGCAGCCCGGAGCCCAGACTAAACACTGAAGCTTTCTTT | CASSPEPRLNTEAFF
- | once | TRBJ1-2 | TRBV24-1 | TGTGCCACCAGTGACGATGGGATTTATGGCTACACCTTC | CATSDDGIYGYTF
TRBD1 | - | TRBJ1-2 | TRBV5-1 | TGCGCCAGCAGCCTCCGGGACAGGGATCCGGGTGGCTACACCTTC | CASSLRDRDPGGYTF
- | few | TRBJ1-2 | TRBV25-1 | TGTGCCAGCAGTGAGAGTAACAACTATGGCTACACCTTC | CASSESNNYGYTF
- | few | TRBJ2-1 | TRBV24-1 | TGTGCCACCGCGGTTGACGGGCGGAATGAGCAGTTCTTC | CATAVDGRNEQFF
TRBD1 | many | TRBJ2-7 | TRBV30 | TGTGCCTGGACAGGGGGCTCGGTGTACGAGCAGTACTTC | CAWTGGSVYEQYF
TRBD2 | many | TRBJ2-5 | TRBV6-2/TRBV6-3 | TGTGCCAGCACCGACCCCAAACAACTAGCGGAGTACCAAGAGACCCAGTACTTC | CASTDPKQLAEYQETQYF
TRBD2 | many | TRBJ2-2 | TRBV20-1 | TGCAGTGCTAGAGGACTAGCGGGAAACACCGGGGAGCTGTTTTTT | CSARGLAGNTGELFF
TRBD2 | few | TRBJ2-3 | TRBV6-5 | TGTGCCAGCAGTTACCCACGGACTAGGAGAAGTTCCAGGGACACAGATACGCAGTATTTT | CASSYPRTRRSSRDTDTQYF
- | many | TRBJ2-2 | TRBV6-4 | TGTGCCAGCAGTCTAGAGAACACCGGGGAGCTGTTTTTT | CASSLENTGELFF
TRBD1 | many | TRBJ2-7 | TRBV7-9 | TGTGCCAGCAGCCTGCCGACAGGGATAACCTACGAGCAGTACTTC | CASSLPTGITYEQYF